This T cell receptor beta chain was profiled in a study of blood T cell repertoires in COVID-19. Across the whole study: Researchers got acute and convalescent COVID-19 samples from the United States, Italy and Spain. T cells, B-cell-depleted T cells, or PBMCs provided the cDNA or gDNA that served as material.

In the study's own analysis: Reference gene primer amplification in the assay estimated nucleated cell counts. Profiling relied on immunoSEQ multiplex PCR, and the TCRdb table lists in-frame clones only, not all of them. The V and J calls and clone size are taken from that table; D and trimming were inferred from the DNA. Among fewer than 110,000 clones, roughly 84% were seen once, and the ten largest hold approximately 4.4%. The CDR3 loop spans 13 amino acids. After removal of 4 bases from V and 8 bases from J, the junction contained 7 bases not matched to a gene. The germline V gene has CDR1 MNHEY and CDR2 SMNVEV (reference sequence).

The clonotype was recovered from a human donor in a cohort sampled during active COVID-19. The sequencing sample was made of peripheral blood. The chain carries TRBV27 and TRBJ1-2; 7 bases are shared with TRBD1. CDR3 residues: CASSSNRGAGYTF. CDR3 bases: TGTGCCAGCAGTTCAAACAGGGGAGCAGGCTACACCTTC.